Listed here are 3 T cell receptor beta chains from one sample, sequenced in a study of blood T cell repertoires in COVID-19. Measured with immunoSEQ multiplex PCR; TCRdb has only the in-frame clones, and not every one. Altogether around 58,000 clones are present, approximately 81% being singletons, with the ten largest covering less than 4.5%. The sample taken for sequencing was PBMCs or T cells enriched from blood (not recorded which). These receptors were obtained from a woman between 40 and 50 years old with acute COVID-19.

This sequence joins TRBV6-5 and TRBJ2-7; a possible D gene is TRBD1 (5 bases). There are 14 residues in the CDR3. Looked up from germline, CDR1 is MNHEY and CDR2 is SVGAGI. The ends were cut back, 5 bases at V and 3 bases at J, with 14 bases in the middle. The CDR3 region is CASSPPGILYEQYF. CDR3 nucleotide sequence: TGTGCCAGCAGTCCTCCAGGGATTCTCTACGAGCAGTACTTC.

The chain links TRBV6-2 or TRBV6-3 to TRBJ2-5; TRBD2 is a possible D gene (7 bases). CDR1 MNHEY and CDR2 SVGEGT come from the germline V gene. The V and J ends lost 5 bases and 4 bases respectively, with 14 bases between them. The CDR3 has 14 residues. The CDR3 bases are TGTGCCAGCAGTCTGGGGGGGGCCGGAGAGACCCAGTACTTC. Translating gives CASSLGGAGETQYF.

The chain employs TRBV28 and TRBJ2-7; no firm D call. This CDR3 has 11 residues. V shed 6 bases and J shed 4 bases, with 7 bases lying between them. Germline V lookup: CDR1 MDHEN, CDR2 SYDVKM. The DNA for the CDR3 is TGTGCCAGCAGGGCCCTGTACGAGCAGTACTTC. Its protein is CASRALYEQYF. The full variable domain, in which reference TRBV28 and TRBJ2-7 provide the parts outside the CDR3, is DVKVTQSSRYLVKRTGEKVFLECVQDMDHENMFWYRQDPGLGLRLIYFSYDVKMKEKGDIPEGYSVSREKKERFSLILESASTNQTSMYLCASRALYEQYFGPGTRLTVT.